This T cell receptor (beta chain) was sequenced in a study of glioma-infiltrating T cells after dendritic cell vaccination. For the study at large: Treatment, given 2003 to 2012, was autologous tumor lysate-pulsed dendritic cell vaccination.

Per the germline V gene, CDR1 is SEHNR and CDR2 is FQNEAQ (reference sequence). J was trimmed by 6 bases and V by 3 bases; bases with no gene match: 4. The CDR3 runs to 13 residues. The time point: after dendritic cell vaccination, including at tumor progression/relapse. No glioblastoma patient carried an isocitrate dehydrogenase mutation. Blood PBMC samples: pre-vaccination, two weeks post third vaccination, and at tumor progression. Sequencing used immunoSEQ multiplex PCR; TCRdb keeps in-frame clones, though not all of them. The profile shows approximately 93,000 clones, 75% to 90% of them singletons. This clone occurred a few times.

This TCR was sampled from a human donor with glioblastoma. V usage is TRBV7-9 and J usage is TRBJ1-2, with 7 positions matching TRBD1. The material sequenced was blood, taken after dendritic cell vaccination. This CDR3 is CASSFPGGNGYTF. CDR3 DNA: TGTGCCAGCAGCTTCCCAGGGGGGAATGGCTACACCTTC.